The clone carrying this TCR beta chain has only a few counts. Its antigen is still unknown. These data originate in a study of tumor and adjacent non-tumor tissue in lung cancer. At the level of the study: Aged about 30 to 76 years, patients included under 13 men and 4 or 5 women with stage I to III disease. Samples averaged roughly 4.2 million productive TCRbeta reads each.

Study conclusions and caveats: Compared with tumor, normal lung showed significantly lower TCR diversity.

Germline CDR1 DFQATT, CDR2 SNEGSKA (reference sequence). The CDR3 has 15 amino acids. V gave up 1 base and J gave up 0 bases, with 10 bases separating them. This sample's RNA came from whole unsorted tissue. More than 3 cm separated this lung sample from the edge of the tumor. Donors were chemotherapy-naive, newly diagnosed lung cancer surgical patients in China, August–late 2014. Three rounds of nested PCR, following a modified ARM-PCR protocol, produced the TCRbeta library. TCRdb reanalysed the multiplex PCR reads using MiXCR and keeps one entry per CDR3 protein. Of 40,000 to 45,000 distinct CDR3 sequences listed, 60% were seen once; the top ten hold about 48%.

V is TRBV20-1 and J is TRBJ2-1; D is unresolved. This receptor was taken from a man aged 45-60 years with non-small cell lung cancer. Material for sequencing was distant non-tumor lung tissue. The CDR3: CSARAGLNSYNEQFF. Here the CDR3 DNA reads TGCAGTGCTAGAGCGGGCCTTAACTCCTACAATGAGCAGTTCTTC.